This T cell receptor (beta chain) was documented in a study of shared clonotypes between healthy human individuals (dated by TCRdb to between 2020 and 2021). As for the study more broadly: A couple of women and three men aged 18 to 49 years were included in the cohort. For each donor, three plates each were used for CD4 naive and CD4 memory, two plates were used for CD8 naive, and one plate was used for CD8 memory. The study deeply sequenced blood TCR repertoires of about five healthy adults to estimate repertoire size and the extent of clonotype sharing between individuals. Libraries were prepared and TCR repertoires were sequenced by different laboratories using diverse techniques, in order to increase sequencing depth and limit assay-specific biases. Each donor's leukapheresis produced roughly between roughly 0.85 and 10 billion PBMCs.

The donors were healthy, HIV-negative adults who had no recently reported acute infections or vaccinations. Only Caucasian adults living in Nashville, Tennessee, USA were represented among the donors. Magnetic negative selection was used to enrich CD4+ T cells, after which naive cells were positively selected on CD45RA and the negative fraction became the memory subset. Blood was obtained by leukapheresis, after which PBMCs were separated by Ficoll-Histopaque density gradient centrifugation and cryopreserved in liquid nitrogen vapor phase. Analytical flow cytometry was used to check the purity and quantity of every magnetically sorted T cell population. Each sorted fraction had its genomic DNA isolated and then quantified by UV absorbance on a Nanodrop 2000c. Summary of the overall study and its limitations: Incomplete sequencing was indicated by rarefaction of sorted-subset datasets, despite the large sequencing depth. Larger estimated clonotype richness was generally found for naive subsets than for memory subsets. Higher generation probabilities were observed for clonotypes shared by all four sorted-subset donors than for non-shared clonotypes. Pairwise subsampling led to the expectation that sequencing depth would affect the degree of clonotype sharing among donors. The small number of donors limited the genetic and exposure-history diversity represented. Sampling was restricted to blood, and TCR repertoires in tissue are likely to differ from TCR repertoires in blood. When several donors were compared, the shared fraction of clonotypes was 5% to 6.5% for naive CD4, 3.5% to 4% for naive CD8, 2.3% for memory CD4, and 0.4% for memory CD8.

As regards this clone: The antigen it binds to is not known. Qualities for individual bases were not recorded, and no much larger clone is one base off.

Using the deep immunoSEQ assay, TCR CDR3 regions were amplified from genomic DNA by multiplex PCR. Extracted genomic DNA from each cell subset was distributed evenly across all wells of several immunoSEQ 96-well plates, and each plate was treated as a replicate. For sorted subsets, approximately 190 ng of genomic DNA, equivalent to roughly 33,000 T cell genomes, went into each replicate PCR. The purified libraries were quantified using a Qubit 3.0 fluorometer, sized with a Bioanalyzer 2100, and then quantified again using the KAPA Library Quantification kit. Every immunoSEQ 96-well plate was sequenced on a dedicated single-read 150-cycle Illumina NextSeq 550 flow cell. The authors' analysis ran thus. Because only junctional sequences without quality scores were contained in the immunoSEQ output, filtering matching that applied to full-length reads could not be performed. Sequences were annotated with PyIR, a Python wrapper for IgBLAST v1.9, and V/J genes and CDR3 were assigned using IMGT germline references. Reads were filtered out if the reads had weak V/J assignments (E-value above 1e-6), no CDR3, stop codons, out-of-frame junctions, or ambiguous translated residues. A V3J clonotype was defined by an identical inferred V gene, J gene, and CDR3 amino acid sequence. Percentage overlap between repertoires was computed as shared unique clonotypes divided by the size of the smaller repertoire. RTK rarefaction, the Chao1 estimator, and Recon v2.1 estimates of unobserved clonotypes were used to assess repertoire richness. Generation probabilities for all TCRbeta clonotypes obtained by the gDNA method from a handful of donors were computed using OLGA. This immuneACCESS table, as held by TCRdb, lists in-frame sequences with V and J called but not all clones. Of the missing ones, under half trace to an unresolved V gene in checked studies; the others have no known cause. D and trimming were read from the DNA, whereas the V and J calls and clone size are those reported in that table. This sample lists about 1,500,000 clones; roughly 96% were detected once. The biggest ten clones account for roughly 1.2% of the sample.

Trimming at the junction amounts to 7 bases on V and 3 bases on J, and the germline ends lie 27 bases apart. CDR1 and CDR2, per the germline V gene (reference sequence), are SEHNR and FQNEAQ. Inclusive of the bounding cysteine and phenylalanine, the CDR3 is 19 residues long. The entry retains the CDR3 DNA only, 57 bases that are in frame from base 1. The sequenced material came from naive CD4+ T cells sorted from blood. In light of the paper, this sample's cell subset or site label describes: CD45RA+ positively selected. This chain is built from TRBV7-9 and TRBJ2-2, and possibly TRBD2, on 6 matching bases. This clonotype was obtained from a man aged 30-40 years in good health. The sequenced DNA: TGTGCCAGCAACCAAGTATCGGGGGTAGCCAACACCCACACCGGGGAGCTGTTTTTT. Translated, it gives CASNQVSGVANTHTGELFF. The variable domain in full, with residues beyond the CDR3 obtained from the reference TRBV7-9 and TRBJ2-2 genes, is DTGVSQNPRHKITKRGQNVTFRCDPISEHNRLYWYRQTLGQGPEFLTYFQNEAQLEKSRLLSDRFSAERPKGSFSTLEIQRTEQGDSAMYLCASNQVSGVANTHTGELFFGEGSRLTVL.